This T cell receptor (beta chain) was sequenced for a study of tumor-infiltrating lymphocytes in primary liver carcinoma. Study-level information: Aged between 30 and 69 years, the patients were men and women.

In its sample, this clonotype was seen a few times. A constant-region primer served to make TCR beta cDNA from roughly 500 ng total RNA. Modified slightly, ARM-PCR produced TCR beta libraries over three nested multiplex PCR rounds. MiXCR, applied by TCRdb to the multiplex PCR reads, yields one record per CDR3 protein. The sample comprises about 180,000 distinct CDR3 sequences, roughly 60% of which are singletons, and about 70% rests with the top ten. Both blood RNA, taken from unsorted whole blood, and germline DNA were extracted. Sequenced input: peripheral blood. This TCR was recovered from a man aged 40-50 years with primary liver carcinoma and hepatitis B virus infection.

The chain's CDR3 is CASSLRQGWTSGSRTTYEQYF. The CDR3 DNA reads TGTGCCAGCAGCTTGAGACAGGGATGGACTAGCGGATCGCGTACAACCTACGAGCAGTACTTC. The rearrangement joins TRBV5-5 to TRBJ2-7; 10 bases match TRBD2. With V trimmed by 1 base and J by 2 bases, 21 bases remained unmatched. The length of the CDR3 is 21 residues. Germline V gene lookup returns CDR1 SGHKS and CDR2 YYEKEE (reference sequence).